This TCR beta chain was profiled in a study of T-cell reconstitution after alpha-beta-depleted transplantation in children. Germline V lookup: CDR1 MDHEN, CDR2 SYDVKM. V was pared by 5 bases and J by 0 bases, with 12 bases of the junction left unmatched. CDR3 length: 18 amino acids. Study observations and caveats: Newly generated T cells supplied most T-cell counts and diversity one year post-transplant. Several hundred rapidly expanded clones from non-depleted graft cells reportedly supplied alpha-beta T cells about two months post-transplant. In some patients, recipient T cells and intrathymic progenitors surviving conditioning explained high day-60 diversity.

In regard to this clonotype: Its antigen is not identified.

A library of TCRbeta sequences, prepared with unique molecular identifiers, was generated. TCRdb recomputed calls from the PCR reads with MiXCR, one row per CDR3 protein. The repertoire holds around 450,000 distinct CDR3 sequences, with approximately 42% as singletons. The chain joins TRBV28 to TRBJ1-5; 8 nucleotides align to TRBD1. The input for sequencing was PBMCs, taken before TCRalphabeta/CD19-depleted stem cell transplant. This clonotype originated in a girl between 2 and 10 years old with aplastic anemia, due to receive a stem cell transplant. CDR3 sequence reads: CASSQTGVFGYSNQPQHF. For the CDR3, the DNA is TGTGCCAGCAGTCAGACAGGGGTATTCGGATATAGCAATCAGCCCCAGCATTTT.